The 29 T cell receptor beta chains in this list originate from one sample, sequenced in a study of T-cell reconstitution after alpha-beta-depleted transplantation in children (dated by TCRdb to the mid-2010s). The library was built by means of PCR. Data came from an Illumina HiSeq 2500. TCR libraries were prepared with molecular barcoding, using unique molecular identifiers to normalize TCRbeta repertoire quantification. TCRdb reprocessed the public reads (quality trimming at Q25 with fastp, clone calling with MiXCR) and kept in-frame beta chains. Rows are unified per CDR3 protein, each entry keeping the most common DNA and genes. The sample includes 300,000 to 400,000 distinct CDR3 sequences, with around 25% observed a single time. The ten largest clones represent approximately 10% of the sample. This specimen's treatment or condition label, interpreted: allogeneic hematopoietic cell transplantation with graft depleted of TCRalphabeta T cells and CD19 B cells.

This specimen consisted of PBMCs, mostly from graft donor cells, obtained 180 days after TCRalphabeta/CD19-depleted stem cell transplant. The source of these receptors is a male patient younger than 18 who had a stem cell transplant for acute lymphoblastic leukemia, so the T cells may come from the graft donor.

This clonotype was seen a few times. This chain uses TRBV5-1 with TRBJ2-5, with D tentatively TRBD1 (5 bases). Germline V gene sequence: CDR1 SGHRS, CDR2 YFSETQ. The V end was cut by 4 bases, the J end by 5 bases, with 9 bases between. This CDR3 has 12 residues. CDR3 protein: CASSRSGETQYF. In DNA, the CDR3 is TGCGCCAGCAGCAGATCAGGGGAGACCCAGTACTTC.

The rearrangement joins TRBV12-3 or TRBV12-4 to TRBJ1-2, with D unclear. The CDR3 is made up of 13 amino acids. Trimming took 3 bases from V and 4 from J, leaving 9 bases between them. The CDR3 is CASSLRGRYGYTF. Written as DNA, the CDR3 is TGTGCCAGCAGTTTGAGAGGGCGCTATGGCTACACCTTC.

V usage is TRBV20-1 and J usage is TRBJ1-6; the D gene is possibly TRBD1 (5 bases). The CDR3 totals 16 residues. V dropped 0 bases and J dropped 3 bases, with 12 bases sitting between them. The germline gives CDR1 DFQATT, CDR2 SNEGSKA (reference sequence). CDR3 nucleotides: TGCAGTGCTAGAGATCGACAGACTCACTATAATTCACCCCTCCACTTT. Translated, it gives CSARDRQTHYNSPLHF.

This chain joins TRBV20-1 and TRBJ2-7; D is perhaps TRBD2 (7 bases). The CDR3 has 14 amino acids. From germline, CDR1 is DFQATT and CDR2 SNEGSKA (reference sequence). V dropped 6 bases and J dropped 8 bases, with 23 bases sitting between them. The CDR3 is CSAGASGPRDKQYF. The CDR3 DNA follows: TGCAGTGCGGGGGCTAGCGGACCTAGGGATAAGCAGTACTTC.

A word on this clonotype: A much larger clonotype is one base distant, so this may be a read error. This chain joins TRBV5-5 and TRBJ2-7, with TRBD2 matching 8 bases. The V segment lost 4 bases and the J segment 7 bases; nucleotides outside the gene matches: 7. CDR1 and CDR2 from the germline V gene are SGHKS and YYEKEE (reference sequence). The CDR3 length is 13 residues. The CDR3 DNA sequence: TGTGCCAGCAGCCCCGGACTAGCACCGGAGCAGTACTTC. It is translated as CASSPGLAPEQYF.

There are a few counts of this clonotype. CDR3 bases: TGCAGCGTTGGGGGTCGAGACAGGGCGTATTTT. It yields the protein CSVGGRDRAYF. This chain connects TRBV29-1 to TRBJ2-3, with TRBD1 identical over 7 bases. V was clipped by 4 bases and J by 14 bases; unmatched bases: 9. Germline-derived CDR1 and CDR2 are SQVTM and ANQGSEA. CDR3 length equals 11 residues.

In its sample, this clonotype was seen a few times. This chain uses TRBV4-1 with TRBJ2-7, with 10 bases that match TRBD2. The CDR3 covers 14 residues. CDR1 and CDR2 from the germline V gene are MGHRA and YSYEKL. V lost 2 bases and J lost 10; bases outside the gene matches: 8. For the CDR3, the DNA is TGCGCCAGCAGCCAACCCGCCCTAGCGGGAGATCAGTACTTC. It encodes CASSQPALAGDQYF.

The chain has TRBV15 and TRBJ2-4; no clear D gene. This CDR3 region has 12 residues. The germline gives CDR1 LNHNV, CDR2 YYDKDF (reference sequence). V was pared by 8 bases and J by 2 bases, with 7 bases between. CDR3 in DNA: TGTGCCACCCAAGGGTCCAAAAACATTCAGTACTTC. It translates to CATQGSKNIQYF. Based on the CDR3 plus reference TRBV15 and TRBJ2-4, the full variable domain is DAMVIQNPRYQVTQFGKPVTLSCSQTLNHNVMYWYQQKSSQAPKLLFHYYDKDFNNEADTPDNFQSRRPNTSFCFLDIRSPGLGDTAMYLCATQGSKNIQYFGAGTRLSVL.

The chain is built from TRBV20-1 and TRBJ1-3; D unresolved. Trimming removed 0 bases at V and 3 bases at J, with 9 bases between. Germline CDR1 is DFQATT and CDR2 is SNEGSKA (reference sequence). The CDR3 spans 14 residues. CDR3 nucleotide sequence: TGCAGTGCTAGAGAAGTAACCCTTGGAAACACCATATATTTT. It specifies CSAREVTLGNTIYF.

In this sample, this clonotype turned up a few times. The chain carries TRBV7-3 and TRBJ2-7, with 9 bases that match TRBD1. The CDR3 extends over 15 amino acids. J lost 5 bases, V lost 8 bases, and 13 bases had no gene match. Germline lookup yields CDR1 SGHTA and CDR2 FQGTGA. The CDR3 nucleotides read TGTGCCAGCTCGGCGGCGGGACAGGGTAGCCACGAGCAGTACTTC. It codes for CASSAAGQGSHEQYF.

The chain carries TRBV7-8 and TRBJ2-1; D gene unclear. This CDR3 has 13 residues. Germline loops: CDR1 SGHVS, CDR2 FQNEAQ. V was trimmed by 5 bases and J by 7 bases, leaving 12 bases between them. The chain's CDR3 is CASSRGGVNEQFF. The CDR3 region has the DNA TGTGCCAGCAGCCGAGGTGGGGTGAATGAGCAGTTCTTC. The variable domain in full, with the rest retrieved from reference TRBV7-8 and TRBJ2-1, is GAGVSQSPRYKVAKRGQDVALRCDPISGHVSLFWYQQALGQGPEFLTYFQNEAQLDKSGLPSDRFFAERPEGSVSTLKIQRTQQEDSAVYLCASSRGGVNEQFFGPGTRLTVL.

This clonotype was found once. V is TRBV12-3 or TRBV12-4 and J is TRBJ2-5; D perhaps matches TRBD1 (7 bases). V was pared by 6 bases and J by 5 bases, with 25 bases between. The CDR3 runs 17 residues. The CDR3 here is CASSPTLGRQGFETQYF. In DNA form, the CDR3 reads TGTGCCAGCAGCCCCACCCTCGGGAGACAGGGCTTCGAGACCCAGTACTTC.

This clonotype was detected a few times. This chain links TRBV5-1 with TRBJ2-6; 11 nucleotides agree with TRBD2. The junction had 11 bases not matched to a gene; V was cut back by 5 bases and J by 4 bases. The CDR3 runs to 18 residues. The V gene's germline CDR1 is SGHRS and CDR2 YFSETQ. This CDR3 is CASSLISGRASGANVLTF. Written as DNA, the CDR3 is TGCGCCAGCAGTCTAATTAGCGGGAGGGCCTCCGGGGCCAACGTCCTGACTTTC.

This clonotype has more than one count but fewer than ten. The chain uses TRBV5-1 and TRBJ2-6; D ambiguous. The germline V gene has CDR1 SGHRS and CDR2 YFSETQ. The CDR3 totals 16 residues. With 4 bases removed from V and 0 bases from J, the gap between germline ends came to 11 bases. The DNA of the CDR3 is TGCGCCAGCAGCCTAACCGACAACTCTGGGGCCAACGTCCTGACTTTC. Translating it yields CASSLTDNSGANVLTF.

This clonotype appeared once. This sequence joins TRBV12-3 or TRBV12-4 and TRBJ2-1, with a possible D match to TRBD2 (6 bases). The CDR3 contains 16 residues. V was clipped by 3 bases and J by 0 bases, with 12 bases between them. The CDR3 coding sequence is TGTGCCAGCAGTTTCCTACTAGCCAGCTCCTACAATGAGCAGTTCTTC. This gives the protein CASSFLLASSYNEQFF.

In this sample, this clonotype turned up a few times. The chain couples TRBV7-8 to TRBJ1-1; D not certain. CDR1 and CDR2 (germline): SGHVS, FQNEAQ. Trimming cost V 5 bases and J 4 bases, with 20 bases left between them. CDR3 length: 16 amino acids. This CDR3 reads CASSPRPHEGITEAFF. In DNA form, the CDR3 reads TGTGCCAGCAGCCCCCGTCCCCATGAAGGGATCACTGAAGCTTTCTTT.

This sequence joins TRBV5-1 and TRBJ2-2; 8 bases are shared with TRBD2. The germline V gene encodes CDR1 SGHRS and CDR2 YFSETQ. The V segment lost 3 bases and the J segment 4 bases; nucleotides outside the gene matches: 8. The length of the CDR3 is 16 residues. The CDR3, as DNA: TGCGCCAGCAGCTCATCGCTGAGCGGGGGCACCGGGGAGCTGTTTTTT. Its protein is CASSSSLSGGTGELFF.

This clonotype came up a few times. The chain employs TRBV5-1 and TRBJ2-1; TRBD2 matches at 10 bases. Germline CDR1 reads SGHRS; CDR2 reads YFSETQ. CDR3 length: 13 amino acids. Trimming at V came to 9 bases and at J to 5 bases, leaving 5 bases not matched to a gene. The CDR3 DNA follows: TGCGCCATTTCTAGCGGGAGTCACAATGAGCAGTTCTTC. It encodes CAISSGSHNEQFF.

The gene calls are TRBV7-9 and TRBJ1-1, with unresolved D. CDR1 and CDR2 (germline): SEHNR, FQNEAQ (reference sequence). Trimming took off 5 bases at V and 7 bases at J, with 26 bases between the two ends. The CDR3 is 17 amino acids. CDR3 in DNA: TGTGCCAGCAGCCCTCGGGTCCCCCAGATGTCAACTCATGAAGCTTTCTTT. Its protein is CASSPRVPQMSTHEAFF.

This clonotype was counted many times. CDR3: CSVDRGTGELFF. CDR3 nucleotides: TGCAGCGTTGACCGGGGCACCGGGGAGCTGTTTTTT. The chain has TRBV29-1 and TRBJ2-2, with D tentatively TRBD2 (5 bases). The CDR3 is made up of 12 amino acids. Trimming stripped 3 bases from V and 4 bases from J, with 6 bases between. Germline CDR1 SQVTM, CDR2 ANQGSEA.

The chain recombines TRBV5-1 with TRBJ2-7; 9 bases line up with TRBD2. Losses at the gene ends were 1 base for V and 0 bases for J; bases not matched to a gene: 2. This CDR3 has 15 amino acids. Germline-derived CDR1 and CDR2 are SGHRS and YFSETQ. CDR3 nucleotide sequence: TGCGCCAGCAGCTTGCCTAGCGGGACCTCCTACGAGCAGTACTTC. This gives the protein CASSLPSGTSYEQYF.

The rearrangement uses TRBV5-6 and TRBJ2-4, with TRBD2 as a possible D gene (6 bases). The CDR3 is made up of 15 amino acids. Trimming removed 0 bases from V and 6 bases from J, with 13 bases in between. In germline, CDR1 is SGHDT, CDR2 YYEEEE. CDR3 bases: TGTGCCAGCAGCTTGGGCAGGGCCGGGGGAAACATTCAGTACTTC. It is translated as CASSLGRAGGNIQYF.

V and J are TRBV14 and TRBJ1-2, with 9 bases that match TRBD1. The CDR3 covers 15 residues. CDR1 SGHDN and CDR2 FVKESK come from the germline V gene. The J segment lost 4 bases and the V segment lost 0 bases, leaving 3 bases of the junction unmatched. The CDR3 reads CASSQDHRGLYGYTF. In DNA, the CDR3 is TGTGCCAGCAGCCAAGACCACAGGGGGCTCTATGGCTACACCTTC.

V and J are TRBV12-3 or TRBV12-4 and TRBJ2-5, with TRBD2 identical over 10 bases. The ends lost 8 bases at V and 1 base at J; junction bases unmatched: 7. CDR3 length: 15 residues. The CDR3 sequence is CASAGTSELQETQYF. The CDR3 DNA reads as TGTGCCAGCGCGGGGACTAGCGAGCTCCAAGAGACCCAGTACTTC.

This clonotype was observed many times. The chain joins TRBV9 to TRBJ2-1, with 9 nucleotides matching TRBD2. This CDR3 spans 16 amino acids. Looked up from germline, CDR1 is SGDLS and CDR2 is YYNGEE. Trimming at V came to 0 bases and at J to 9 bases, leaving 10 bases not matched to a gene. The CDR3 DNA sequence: TGTGCCAGCAGCGTAGGGGTCCTGACTAGCGGTATTGAGCAGTTCTTC. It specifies CASSVGVLTSGIEQFF.

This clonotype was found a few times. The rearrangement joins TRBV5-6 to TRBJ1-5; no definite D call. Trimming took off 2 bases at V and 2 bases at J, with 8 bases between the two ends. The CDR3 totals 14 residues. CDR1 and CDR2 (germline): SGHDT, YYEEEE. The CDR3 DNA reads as TGTGCCAGCAGCTTTTCGTCAGGCAATCAGCCCCAGCATTTT. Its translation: CASSFSSGNQPQHF.

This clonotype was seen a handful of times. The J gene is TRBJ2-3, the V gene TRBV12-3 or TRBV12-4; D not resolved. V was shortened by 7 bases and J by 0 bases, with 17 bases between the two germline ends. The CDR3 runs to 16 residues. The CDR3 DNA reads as TGTGCCAGCACCCTCCTCGGCAGTTCTAGCACAGATACGCAGTATTTT. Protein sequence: CASTLLGSSSTDTQYF.

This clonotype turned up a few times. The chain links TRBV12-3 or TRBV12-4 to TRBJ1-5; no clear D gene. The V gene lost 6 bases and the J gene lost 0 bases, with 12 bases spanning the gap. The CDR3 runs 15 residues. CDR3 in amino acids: CASRPLPISNQPQHF. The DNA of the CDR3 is TGTGCCAGCAGACCCCTCCCGATTAGCAATCAGCCCCAGCATTTT.

CDR3 sequence reads: CASSLWAAVPVSYNEQFF. For the CDR3, the DNA is TGCGCCAGCAGCTTGTGGGCGGCGGTCCCTGTTTCTTACAATGAGCAGTTCTTC. The V and J genes are TRBV5-1 and TRBJ2-1; D is unclear. Deletions cut 1 base from V and 4 bases from J, with 21 bases between. The CDR3 has 18 amino acids. Germline V gene lookup returns CDR1 SGHRS and CDR2 YFSETQ.